Listed here are 27 T cell receptor beta chains from one sample, sequenced in a study of T cell responses to AZD1222 COVID-19 vaccine. The data were produced by immunoSEQ multiplex PCR, yet TCRdb's version contains in-frame clones alone and is incomplete. The repertoire includes more than 60,000 clones, approximately 90% of them detected once, and 24% sits in the top ten. This sample comprised peripheral blood, obtained on day 0 of AZD1222 vaccination. The origin of the receptors is an adult in good health.

V and J are TRBV7-2 and TRBJ1-2; D unresolved. From germline, CDR1 is SGHTA and CDR2 FQGNSA. Trimming removed 5 bases at V and 4 bases at J, with 14 bases between. The CDR3 is 14 residues long. The CDR3 DNA is TGTGCCAGCAGCCCGAACAGCCAGCTCTATGGCTACACCTTC. Residues: CASSPNSQLYGYTF. The whole variable domain, filled in from reference TRBV7-2 and TRBJ1-2, reads GAGVSQSPSNKVTEKGKDVELRCDPISGHTALYWYRQSLGQGLEFLIYFQGNSAPDKSGLPSDRFSAERTGGSVSTLTIQRTQQEDSAVYLCASSPNSQLYGYTFGSGTRLTVV.

The chain employs TRBV28 and TRBJ1-1; TRBD1 matches at 8 bases. V gave up 1 base and J gave up 6 bases; unmatched junction bases: 1. The length of the CDR3 is 13 residues. Germline values: CDR1 MDHEN, CDR2 SYDVKM. CDR3 residues: CASSLLTGAEAFF. Here the CDR3 DNA reads TGTGCCAGCAGTTTATTGACAGGGGCTGAAGCTTTCTTT. Together with reference TRBV28 and TRBJ1-1, the CDR3 gives the full variable domain: DVKVTQSSRYLVKRTGEKVFLECVQDMDHENMFWYRQDPGLGLRLIYFSYDVKMKEKGDIPEGYSVSREKKERFSLILESASTNQTSMYLCASSLLTGAEAFFGQGTRLTVV.

This rearrangement joins TRBV6-1 to TRBJ2-4; D unclear. This CDR3 spans 16 amino acids. Trimming removed 4 bases at V and 0 bases at J, with 13 bases between. Per germline, CDR1 MNHNS and CDR2 SASEGT. CDR3 DNA: TGTGCCAGCAGTGCCCTCTATAATTTAGCCAAAAACATTCAGTACTTC. The encoded protein is CASSALYNLAKNIQYF.

The V call is TRBV11-2, the J call TRBJ1-5, with TRBD1 as a possible D gene (5 bases). The V and J ends lost 2 bases and 2 bases respectively, with 7 bases between them. CDR1 is SGHAT, CDR2 FQNNGV, per germline. The CDR3 length is 14 residues. CDR3 coding DNA: TGTGCCAGCAGCTTATTGGGGCGCAATCAGCCCCAGCATTTT. Amino acid sequence: CASSLLGRNQPQHF.

The chain combines TRBV24-1 with TRBJ2-1; D gene uncertain. Trimming left V 0 bases short and J 1 base short, with 21 bases between. Germline values: CDR1 KGHDR, CDR2 SFDVKD. The CDR3 consists of 20 residues. CDR3 loop: CATSDLLLAVAYGSYNEQFF. The CDR3 coding sequence is TGTGCCACCAGTGATTTGCTCCTCGCGGTGGCGTATGGGTCCTACAATGAGCAGTTCTTC.

Written as DNA, the CDR3 is TGTGCCAGCAGTTATGGCAATGAGCAGTTCTTC. It specifies CASSYGNEQFF. This rearrangement joins TRBV27 to TRBJ2-1, with D uncertain. The CDR3 has 11 amino acids. Germline V gene data show CDR1 as MNHEY and CDR2 as SMNVEV (reference sequence). Trimming took 4 bases from V and 6 from J, leaving 4 bases between them.

This clone has just one count. The rearrangement uses TRBV11-1 and TRBJ2-7; D uncertain. V lost 2 bases and J 3 bases, leaving 8 bases between the germline ends. Looked up from germline, CDR1 is SGHAT and CDR2 is FQDESV (reference sequence). This CDR3 has 13 residues. Here the CDR3 reads CASSLRENYEQYF. The CDR3 region has the DNA TGTGCCAGCAGCTTAAGAGAAAACTACGAGCAGTACTTC.

The chain couples TRBV19 to TRBJ1-2; 8 bases align to TRBD1. The CDR3 is made up of 13 amino acids. The V and J ends lost 6 bases and 5 bases, in that order; junction bases with no gene match: 5. Germline CDR1 LNHDA, CDR2 SQIVND (reference sequence). The CDR3 DNA is TGTGCCAGTAGGAGAGACAGGGGATATGGCTACACCTTC. Protein: CASRRDRGYGYTF.

J is TRBJ1-3 and V is TRBV3-1 (or the pseudogene TRBV3-2); 9 bases match TRBD1. In germline, CDR1 is LGHDT, CDR2 YNNKEL (reference sequence). V lost 4 bases and J lost 0; bases outside the gene matches: 4. This CDR3 is 16 amino acids long. The CDR3 DNA is TGTGCCAGCAGCCGGGACAGGGACCCCTCTGGAAACACCATATATTTT. Translated, it gives CASSRDRDPSGNTIYF.

The chain joins TRBV7-9 to TRBJ1-3, with a weak D call TRBD1 (5 bases). The CDR3 covers 18 residues. Per germline, CDR1 SEHNR and CDR2 FQNEAQ (reference sequence). Trimming shortened V by 4 bases and J by 0 bases, and 19 bases separated the two germline ends. The CDR3 coding sequence is TGTGCCAGCAGCTCCGAATTTAACAGGTTATTCTCTGGAAACACCATATATTTT. It codes for CASSSEFNRLFSGNTIYF.

This clone has only a few counts. The V and J genes are TRBV5-5 and TRBJ1-3; no definite D call. The CDR3 runs 15 residues. With 4 bases removed from V and 1 base from J, the gap between germline ends came to 12 bases. Germline CDR1 is SGHKS and CDR2 is YYEKEE (reference sequence). DNA for the CDR3: TGTGCCAGCAGCACGGACGCCTCATCTGGAAACACCATATATTTT. It translates to CASSTDASSGNTIYF.

V gene TRBV28 combines with J gene TRBJ1-6; D uncertain. Trimming stripped 4 bases from V and 9 bases from J, with 16 bases between. Germline V gene data show CDR1 as MDHEN and CDR2 as SYDVKM. The CDR3 extends over 15 amino acids. The CDR3 DNA is TGTGCCAGCAGTTCATATGGTTTTTCTGGTTCACCCCTCCACTTT. It codes for CASSSYGFSGSPLHF.

The chain employs TRBV11-2 and TRBJ2-3; D is perhaps TRBD1 or TRBD2 (5 bases each). The V end lost 5 bases, the J end lost 1 base, and 19 bases lay between the germline ends. This CDR3 is built from 17 residues. CDR1 and CDR2 from the germline V gene are SGHAT and FQNNGV. The CDR3: CASSASGTQHGTDTQYF. CDR3 coding DNA: TGTGCCAGCAGCGCTTCCGGGACCCAACACGGCACAGATACGCAGTATTTT.

This clone was seen once. CDR3 nucleotides: TGTGCCAGCAGCTTAGCTTGGGGCGGGGGAGAGGAGCAGTACTTC. Encoded protein: CASSLAWGGGEEQYF. This rearrangement joins TRBV11-2 to TRBJ2-7, with 7 bases that match TRBD2. The CDR3 is made up of 15 amino acids. V was clipped by 1 base and J by 7 bases; unmatched bases: 10. Germline V gene data show CDR1 as SGHAT and CDR2 as FQNNGV.

This chain connects TRBV7-9 to TRBJ2-1, with 9 bases matching TRBD2. CDR1 and CDR2 from the germline V gene are SEHNR and FQNEAQ (reference sequence). Trimming at V came to 5 bases and at J to 2 bases, leaving 10 bases not matched to a gene. The CDR3 has 17 residues. The CDR3 nucleotides read TGTGCCAGCAGCCTCCGGACTAGCGCTCAGACCTACAATGAGCAGTTCTTC. It codes for CASSLRTSAQTYNEQFF. The entire variable domain, with the rest obtained from reference TRBV7-9 and TRBJ2-1, is as follows: DTGVSQNPRHKITKRGQNVTFRCDPISEHNRLYWYRQTLGQGPEFLTYFQNEAQLEKSRLLSDRFSAERPKGSFSTLEIQRTEQGDSAMYLCASSLRTSAQTYNEQFFGPGTRLTVL.

The chain is built from TRBV12-3 or TRBV12-4 and TRBJ2-7, with 9 positions matching TRBD1. This CDR3 contains 13 residues. V shed 8 bases, J shed 7 bases, and the junction held 9 bases outside the gene matches. CDR3 sequence: CASGRDRAVEQYF. CDR3 sequence (DNA): TGTGCCAGCGGTCGGGACAGGGCAGTGGAGCAGTACTTC.

V gene TRBV5-8 combines with J gene TRBJ2-7, with TRBD1 matching 11 bases. Germline trimming cut 3 bases from V and 1 base from J; bases unmatched to any gene: 3. The CDR3 extends over 15 amino acids. The V gene's germline CDR1 is SGHTS and CDR2 YDEGEE. The CDR3 sequence is CASSWDRGKSYEQYF. CDR3 nucleotides: TGTGCCAGCAGCTGGGACAGGGGGAAATCCTACGAGCAGTACTTC.

This rearrangement joins TRBV5-5 to TRBJ1-1; D is ambiguous. This CDR3 contains 15 residues. The germline CDR1 and CDR2 sequences are SGHKS and YYEKEE (reference sequence). Trimming took off 4 bases at V and 8 bases at J, with 21 bases between the two ends. The DNA for the CDR3 is TGTGCCAGCAGCGGTGGGCCGGAGCCGGAAGGAGAAGCTTTCTTT. It specifies CASSGGPEPEGEAFF.

The chain uses TRBV24-1 and TRBJ2-2; tentative D call: TRBD1 (6 bases). Per the germline V gene, CDR1 is KGHDR and CDR2 is SFDVKD. Deletions cut 2 bases from V and 4 bases from J, with 7 bases between. The length of the CDR3 is 14 residues. The CDR3 nucleotides are TGTGCCACCAGTGATTCACAGGGCACCGGGGAGCTGTTTTTT. The encoded protein is CATSDSQGTGELFF.

The V gene is TRBV19, the J gene TRBJ2-7; D uncertain. The CDR3 loop spans 12 amino acids. Looked up from germline, CDR1 is LNHDA and CDR2 is SQIVND (reference sequence). V was shortened by 5 bases and J by 3 bases, with 8 bases between the two germline ends. CDR3 nucleotide sequence: TGTGCCAGTAGTCGGAGTGACTACGAGCAGTACTTC. Translating gives CASSRSDYEQYF.

This sequence joins TRBV2 and TRBJ2-5, with 7 nucleotides matching TRBD1. The CDR3 is made up of 14 amino acids. V lost 5 bases to trimming and J lost 4 bases; unmatched junction nucleotides: 7. Germline CDR1 reads SNHLY; CDR2 reads FYNNEI. Written as DNA, the CDR3 is TGTGCCAGCAGTACCGGACAGGAGGCAGAGACCCAGTACTTC. Its protein product is CASSTGQEAETQYF.

This chain uses TRBV7-3 with TRBJ2-5; D gene ambiguous. The CDR3 has 14 residues. The V gene's germline CDR1 is SGHTA and CDR2 FQGTGA. Between the trimmed V and J ends, which lost 5 bases and 2 bases, there was a span of 12 bases. CDR3 amino acids: CASSPGNDQETQYF. The CDR3, as DNA: TGTGCCAGCAGCCCCGGTAATGATCAAGAGACCCAGTACTTC.

This clone occurred a few times. The chain couples TRBV12-3 or TRBV12-4 to TRBJ1-1, with D possibly TRBD1 on 6 matching bases. With 6 bases removed from V and 1 base from J, the gap between germline ends came to 9 bases. The CDR3 loop spans 13 amino acids. The DNA of the CDR3 is TGTGCCAGCAGCCTGGGACAGAACACTGAAGCTTTCTTT. The encoded protein is CASSLGQNTEAFF.

The V gene is TRBV7-3, the J gene TRBJ2-1, with D uncertain. CDR3 length: 13 residues. Germline CDR1 reads SGHTA; CDR2 reads FQGTGA. V dropped 5 bases and J dropped 5 bases, with 10 bases sitting between them. The chain's CDR3 is CASSQFLDNEQFF. For the CDR3, the DNA is TGTGCCAGCAGCCAATTCTTAGACAATGAGCAGTTCTTC. Full variable domain (rest looked up from reference TRBV7-3 and TRBJ2-1): GAGVSQTPSNKVTEKGKYVELRCDPISGHTALYWYRQSLGQGPEFLIYFQGTGAADDSGLPNDRFFAVRPEGSVSTLKIQRTERGDSAVYLCASSQFLDNEQFFGPGTRLTVL.

Comments on this clone: The same CDR3 is also encoded by other DNA sequences in this sample. J is TRBJ2-7 and V is TRBV6-5; D may correspond to TRBD1 or TRBD2 (6 bases each). CDR1 MNHEY and CDR2 SVGAGI come from the germline V gene. The CDR3 has 13 residues. Deletions cut 6 bases from V and 5 bases from J, with 14 bases between. CDR3 sequence (DNA): TGTGCCAGCAGCCTACAGGGAGGCAACGAGCAGTACTTC. Its translation is CASSLQGGNEQYF.

The chain couples TRBV30 to TRBJ2-5, with D perhaps matching TRBD1 or TRBD2 (5 bases each). Per germline, CDR1 GTSNPN and CDR2 SVGIG (reference sequence). This CDR3 contains 12 residues. V lost 2 bases to trimming and J lost 7 bases, with 11 bases between them. The CDR3 nucleotides are TGTGCCTGGAGTCTTACGAGGGGGACCCAGTACTTC. Its translation is CAWSLTRGTQYF.

This chain connects TRBV25-1 to TRBJ2-7; the D gene could be TRBD1 or TRBD2 (7 bases each). The CDR3 consists of 13 residues. Per the germline V gene, CDR1 is MGHDK and CDR2 is SYGVNS. The V and J ends lost 4 bases and 3 bases respectively, with 10 bases between them. Written as DNA, the CDR3 is TGTGCCAGCAGTGCAGGGGGGGTCTACGAGCAGTACTTC. Its protein is CASSAGGVYEQYF.